This T cell receptor beta chain is from a study of CD8+ T cells in alopecia areata. The wider study: A regimen of oral tofacitinib, 5 to 10 mg twice daily, was given to treated patients. Tofacitinib dosing lasted 6 to 18 months, which was then followed by 6 months off drug. Study-wide results and caveats: Researchers reported that TCR sharing among patients proved less clear than in mice, possibly HLA-linked. Researchers report lesional scalp, most notably alopecia totalis/universalis, outstripped normal scalp in clonality.

J was trimmed by 16 bases and V by 7 bases; bases with no gene match: 7. In germline, CDR1 is SQVTM, CDR2 ANQGSEA. The CDR3 contains 9 residues. A word on this clone: The antigen remains undetermined.

Following RNA extraction, reverse transcription yielded cDNA that acted as the sequencing template. Repertoires were generated with immunoSEQ multiplex PCR, while TCRdb's copy carries only in-frame clones and drops some. In the table there are about 180,000 clones, roughly 63% of which are singletons. This sequence was found in a human donor with alopecia areata. This material consisted of CD4+ T cells sorted from blood, taken at week 0. The chain couples TRBV29-1 to TRBJ2-1; TRBD2 agrees at 7 bases. The CDR3 bases are TGCAGCGCCGGACGGGGGGAATTCTTC. This codes for CSAGRGEFF.